The rows below give T cell receptor beta chains drawn from one sample of a study of T cells in Graves' hyperthyroidism and ophthalmopathy. MiXCR, applied by TCRdb to the multiplex PCR reads, yields one record per CDR3 protein. Of about 700,000 distinct CDR3 sequences in the sample, approximately 14% are singletons; the top ten hold around 9.6%. The sample consisted of blood. These receptors were taken from a woman aged 18-29 years with Graves' hyperthyroidism. The CDR3 runs from the conserved cysteine through the conserved F or W. The D gene is left open where the match is weak. Clone size is given for some rows only: seen once, a few or many times, or a class if the clone is expanded.

clone_size	d_call	j_call	cdr3_length	v_call	cdr3_aa	cdr3_nt
.	.	TRBJ1-1	14	TRBV19	CASRNRAMNTEAFF	TGTGCCAGTAGAAACAGGGCAATGAACACTGAAGCTTTCTTT
.	.	TRBJ2-1	15	TRBV6-5	CASSYGASGGYEQFF	TGTGCCAGCAGTTACGGAGCCTCAGGCGGCTATGAGCAGTTCTTC
.	.	TRBJ1-4	15	TRBV7-8	CASSSSGTKGEKLFF	TGTGCCAGCAGCTCCTCCGGGACGAAGGGGGAAAAACTGTTTTTT
.	TRBD1	TRBJ2-7	12	TRBV10-3	CAAGTGGLEQYF	TGTGCCGCCGGGACAGGGGGCCTCGAGCAGTACTTC
many	TRBD1	TRBJ1-6	16	TRBV18	CASSLNRQGANSPLHF	TGTGCCAGCTCACTAAACCGACAGGGGGCCAATTCACCCCTCCACTTT
.	.	TRBJ1-5	13	TRBV27	CASSLWREEPQHF	TGTGCCAGCAGTTTGTGGCGGGAAGAGCCCCAGCATTTT
.	.	TRBJ1-4	15	TRBV29-1	CSVAGVGATNEKLFF	TGCAGCGTTGCCGGGGTAGGGGCAACTAATGAAAAACTGTTTTTT
.	.	TRBJ1-4	15	TRBV6-1	CASRLRGQGYEKLFF	TGTGCCAGCCGCCTTAGAGGGCAGGGATATGAAAAACTGTTTTTT
.	.	TRBJ2-4	14	TRBV12-3/TRBV12-4	CASSVGLSANIQYF	TGTGCCAGCAGTGTCGGACTGTCAGCAAACATTCAGTACTTC
many	TRBD2	TRBJ2-1	15	TRBV14	CASSQEGTSRDEQFF	TGTGCCAGCAGCCAAGAGGGGACTAGTAGGGATGAGCAGTTCTTC
many	.	TRBJ1-3	16	TRBV3-1	CASSFRKTGTGNTIYF	TGTGCCAGCAGCTTTCGGAAGACAGGCACTGGAAACACCATATATTTT
.	TRBD2	TRBJ2-7	12	TRBV6-1	CATASGRHEQYF	TGTGCCACGGCCAGCGGGAGGCACGAGCAGTACTTC
many	TRBD2	TRBJ2-7	13	TRBV2	CASRTSGSYEQYF	TGTGCCAGCAGGACTAGCGGGAGTTACGAGCAGTACTTC
many	TRBD1	TRBJ1-2	14	TRBV7-9	CASSLAQGAQGYTF	TGTGCCAGCAGCTTAGCCCAGGGGGCGCAGGGCTACACCTTC
few	TRBD2	TRBJ2-1	17	TRBV30	CAWRATSGSRSYNEQFF	TGTGCCTGGAGGGCGACTAGCGGGAGTAGGTCCTACAATGAGCAGTTCTTC
many	.	TRBJ2-5	15	TRBV7-2	CASSPLGQIQETQYF	TGTGCCAGCAGCCCCTTAGGACAGATCCAAGAGACCCAGTACTTC
.	.	TRBJ1-1	15	TRBV28	CASNPGLLSNTEAFF	TGTGCCAGCAATCCGGGTCTTCTTTCTAACACTGAAGCTTTCTTT
many	.	TRBJ1-1	15	TRBV3-1	CASSQDSAPTTEAFF	TGTGCCAGCAGCCAAGATTCAGCCCCCACCACTGAAGCTTTCTTT
many	TRBD2	TRBJ2-1	15	TRBV27	CASTSGLAGYNEQFF	TGTGCCAGCACCTCGGGACTAGCGGGGTACAATGAGCAGTTCTTC
many	TRBD2	TRBJ2-5	14	TRBV27	CASRGLAGGETQYF	TGTGCCAGCAGGGGACTAGCGGGAGGTGAGACCCAGTACTTC
many	TRBD2	TRBJ2-7	15	TRBV27	CASSPSLGGINEQYF	TGTGCCAGCAGTCCATCCCTGGGGGGGATTAACGAGCAGTACTTC
many	TRBD2	TRBJ2-5	15	TRBV12-3/TRBV12-4	CASSRGLAGVETQYF	TGTGCCAGCAGTCGCGGACTAGCGGGAGTCGAGACCCAGTACTTC
few	TRBD2	TRBJ2-1	18	TRBV6-2/TRBV6-3	CASSYRGGGTSSYNEQFF	TGTGCCAGCAGTTACAGGGGTGGGGGGACTAGCTCCTACAATGAGCAGTTCTTC
many	TRBD1	TRBJ1-3	17	TRBV6-2/TRBV6-3	CASSYTLGQFAGNTIYF	TGTGCCAGCAGTTACACTTTGGGACAGTTCGCCGGAAACACCATATATTTT
few	TRBD1	TRBJ1-3	13	TRBV29-1	CSVSGGSGNTIYF	TGCAGCGTTTCAGGGGGAAGTGGAAACACCATATATTTT
.	.	TRBJ2-1	13	TRBV7-2	CASSFGPGDEQFF	TGTGCCAGCAGCTTTGGGCCAGGGGATGAGCAGTTCTTC
few	TRBD2	TRBJ2-3	16	TRBV10-3	CAISGGLAGITDTQYF	TGTGCCATCAGTGGGGGACTAGCGGGGATCACAGATACGCAGTATTTT
.	.	TRBJ1-1	13	TRBV18	CASSPGKNTEAFF	TGTGCCAGCTCCCCCGGAAAGAACACTGAAGCTTTCTTT
many	TRBD2	TRBJ2-7	16	TRBV3-1	CASSQDELAGRYEQYF	TGTGCCAGCAGCCAAGATGAACTAGCGGGACGGTACGAGCAGTACTTC
.	.	TRBJ2-1	14	TRBV20-1	CSAPDGGAPNEQFF	TGCAGTGCTCCAGACGGGGGCGCGCCCAATGAGCAGTTCTTC
many	.	TRBJ2-1	15	TRBV20-1	CSARPAGPSGNEQFF	TGCAGTGCTAGACCCGCGGGGCCCTCGGGGAATGAGCAGTTCTTC
few	TRBD2	TRBJ2-3	14	TRBV7-8	CASSAAGVSDTQYF	TGTGCCAGCAGCGCCGCGGGGGTTTCAGATACGCAGTATTTT
many	.	TRBJ2-5	16	TRBV6-2/TRBV6-3	CASSYPQRQRQETQYF	TGTGCCAGCAGTTACCCTCAACGGCAGCGTCAAGAGACCCAGTACTTC
few	.	TRBJ1-5	13	TRBV11-2	CASSPTPDQPQHF	TGTGCCAGCAGCCCTACGCCGGATCAGCCCCAGCATTTT
many	.	TRBJ1-2	12	TRBV28	CASSSGFYGYTF	TGTGCCAGCAGTTCCGGATTTTATGGCTACACCTTC
many	.	TRBJ1-2	12	TRBV7-9	CASSWRDIGYTF	TGTGCCAGCAGCTGGAGGGACATTGGCTACACCTTC
.	TRBD2	TRBJ2-3	21	TRBV7-2	CASSLAILRTSGGGSTDTQYF	TGTGCCAGCAGCTTAGCTATTCTCCGGACTAGCGGGGGGGGGAGCACAGATACGCAGTATTTT
many	.	TRBJ2-7	15	TRBV7-2	CASSLARGLSYEQYF	TGTGCCAGCAGCTTAGCGCGGGGTCTCTCCTACGAGCAGTACTTC
many	TRBD1	TRBJ1-5	16	TRBV20-1	CSAKSTGGRGNQPQHF	TGCAGTGCTAAATCGACAGGGGGCAGGGGCAATCAGCCCCAGCATTTT
few	.	TRBJ2-6	18	TRBV25-1	CASSVPGGSASGANVLTF	TGTGCCAGCAGTGTACCTGGGGGGTCCGCCTCTGGGGCCAACGTCCTGACTTTC
many	.	TRBJ2-1	14	TRBV4-1	CASSQDEGYNEQFF	TGCGCCAGCAGCCAAGACGAGGGATACAATGAGCAGTTCTTC
few	.	TRBJ2-7	15	TRBV28	CASSPQGIGHVELYF	TGTGCCAGCAGTCCCCAGGGTATCGGGCACGTCGAGCTGTACTTC
few	.	TRBJ2-3	15	TRBV9	CASSASASSTDTQYF	TGTGCCAGCAGCGCCTCGGCCTCTAGCACAGATACGCAGTATTTT
few	.	TRBJ2-5	14	TRBV5-1	CASSRIGTQGTQYF	TGCGCCAGCAGTCGTATTGGGACCCAGGGGACCCAGTACTTC
many	.	TRBJ2-7	14	TRBV11-2	CASSRRQSSYEQYF	TGTGCCAGCAGCAGAAGACAGAGCTCCTACGAGCAGTACTTC
.	.	TRBJ2-7	14	TRBV6-1	CASSTRTPSYEQYF	TGTGCCAGCAGTACGAGGACACCTAGCTACGAGCAGTACTTC
many	.	TRBJ1-2	12	TRBV6-1	CASSYGGHGYTF	TGTGCCAGCAGTTATGGGGGGCATGGCTACACCTTC
.	TRBD1	TRBJ2-5	14	TRBV3-1	CASSPWTGIETQYF	TGTGCCAGCAGCCCTTGGACAGGGATAGAGACCCAGTACTTC
.	TRBD1	TRBJ2-7	15	TRBV5-4	CASSFGQGAYYEQYF	TGTGCCAGCAGTTTTGGACAGGGGGCATACTACGAGCAGTACTTC
many	.	TRBJ2-3	14	TRBV20-1	CSARGPTRGDTQYF	TGCAGTGCTAGGGGACCGACTAGAGGAGATACGCAGTATTTT
many	.	TRBJ2-3	12	TRBV28	CASYPSTDTQYF	TGTGCCAGCTACCCTAGCACAGATACGCAGTATTTT